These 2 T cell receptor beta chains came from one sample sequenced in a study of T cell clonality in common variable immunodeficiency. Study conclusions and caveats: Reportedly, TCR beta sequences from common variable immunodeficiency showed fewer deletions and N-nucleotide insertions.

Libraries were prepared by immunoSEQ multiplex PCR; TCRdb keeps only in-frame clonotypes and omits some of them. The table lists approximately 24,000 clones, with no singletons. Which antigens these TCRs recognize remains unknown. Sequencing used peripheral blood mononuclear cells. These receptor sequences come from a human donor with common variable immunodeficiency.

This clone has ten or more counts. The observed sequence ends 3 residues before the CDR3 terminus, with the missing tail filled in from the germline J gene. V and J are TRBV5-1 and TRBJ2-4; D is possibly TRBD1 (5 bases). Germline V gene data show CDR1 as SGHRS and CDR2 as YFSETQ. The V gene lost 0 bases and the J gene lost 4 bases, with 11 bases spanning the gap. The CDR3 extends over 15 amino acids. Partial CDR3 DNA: TGCGCCAGCAGCTTGGCAACAGGTCAGAAAAACATT. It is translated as CASSLATGQKNI. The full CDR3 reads CASSLATGQKNIQYF.

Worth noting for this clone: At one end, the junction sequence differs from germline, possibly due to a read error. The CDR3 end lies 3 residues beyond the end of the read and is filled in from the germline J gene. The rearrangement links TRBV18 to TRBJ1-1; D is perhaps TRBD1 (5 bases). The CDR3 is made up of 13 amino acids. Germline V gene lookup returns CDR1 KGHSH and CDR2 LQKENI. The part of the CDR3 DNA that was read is TGTGCCAGCTCATCAGCAGGGAACACTGAG. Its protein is CASSSAGNTE. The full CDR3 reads CASSSAGNTEAFF.